This TCR beta chain was identified in a study of blood T cell repertoires in COVID-19. Background on the study: Both acute and convalescent COVID-19 samples were obtained from the United States, Italy and Spain.

Profiled with immunoSEQ multiplex PCR; TCRdb holds only in-frame clones, not every one. The table shows 320,000 or so clones, with 89% occurring only once. Participant age was roughly 18 to 100 years, and participants resided in fewer than 25 US areas. Each recovered donor of Cohort 3 presented with two negative PCRs, clearance, or symptom resolution. The TCR comes from a man aged 60 to 69 who had recovered from COVID-19. The specimen was PBMCs or T cells enriched from blood (not recorded which).

The CDR3 region is CASRDTGTGALFEQYF. The CDR3 DNA sequence: TGTGCCAGCAGGGACACCGGGACAGGGGCTTTGTTCGAGCAGTACTTC. The rearrangement links TRBV7-2 to TRBJ2-7, with 10 bases aligning to TRBD1. The germline gives CDR1 SGHTA, CDR2 FQGNSA. Trimming cost V 6 bases and J 6 bases; bases outside gene matches: 14. This CDR3 comprises 16 residues.